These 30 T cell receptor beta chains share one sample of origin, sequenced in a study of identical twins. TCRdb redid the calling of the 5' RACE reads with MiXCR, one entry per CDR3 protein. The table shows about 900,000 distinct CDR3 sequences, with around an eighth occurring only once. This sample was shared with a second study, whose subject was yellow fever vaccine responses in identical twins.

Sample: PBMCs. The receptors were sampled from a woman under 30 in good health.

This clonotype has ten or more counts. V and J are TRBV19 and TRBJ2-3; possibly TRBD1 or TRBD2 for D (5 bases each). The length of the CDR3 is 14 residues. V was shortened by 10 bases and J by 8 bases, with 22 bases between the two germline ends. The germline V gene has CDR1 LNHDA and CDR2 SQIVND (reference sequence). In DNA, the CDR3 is TGTGCCACCCTTCCAAGGGACGTCAAGGGTACGCAGTATTTT. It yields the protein CATLPRDVKGTQYF.

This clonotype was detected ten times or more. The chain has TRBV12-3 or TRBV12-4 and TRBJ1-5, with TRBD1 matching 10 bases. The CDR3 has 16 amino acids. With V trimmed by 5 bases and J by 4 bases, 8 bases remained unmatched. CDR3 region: CASSRSGQGTNQPQHF. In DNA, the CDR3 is TGTGCCAGCAGTCGCTCGGGACAGGGGACAAATCAGCCCCAGCATTTT.

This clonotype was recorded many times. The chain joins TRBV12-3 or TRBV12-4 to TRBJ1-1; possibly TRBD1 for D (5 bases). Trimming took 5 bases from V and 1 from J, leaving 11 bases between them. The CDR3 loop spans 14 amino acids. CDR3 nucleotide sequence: TGTGCCAGCAGTCGGGGCGGCGGGAACACTGAAGCTTTCTTT. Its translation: CASSRGGGNTEAFF.

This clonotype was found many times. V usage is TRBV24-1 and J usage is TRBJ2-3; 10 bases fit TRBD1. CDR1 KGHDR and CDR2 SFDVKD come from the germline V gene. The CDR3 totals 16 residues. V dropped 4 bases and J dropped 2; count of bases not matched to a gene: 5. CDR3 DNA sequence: TGTGCCACCAGTGACCACGGGACAGGGGACACAGATACGCAGTATTTT. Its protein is CATSDHGTGDTDTQYF.

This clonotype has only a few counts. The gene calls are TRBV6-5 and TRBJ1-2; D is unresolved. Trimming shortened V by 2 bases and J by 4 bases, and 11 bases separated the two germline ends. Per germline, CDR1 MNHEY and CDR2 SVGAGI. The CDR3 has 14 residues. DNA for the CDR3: TGTGCCAGCAGTTACGGTACACTCAGCTATGGCTACACCTTC. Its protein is CASSYGTLSYGYTF.

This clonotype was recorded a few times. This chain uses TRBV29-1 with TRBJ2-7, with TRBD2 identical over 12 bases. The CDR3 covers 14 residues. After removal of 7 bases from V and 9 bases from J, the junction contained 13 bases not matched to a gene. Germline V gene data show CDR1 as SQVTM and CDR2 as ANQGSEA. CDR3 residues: CSARTSGTSLGQYF. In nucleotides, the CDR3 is TGCAGCGCCCGGACTAGCGGGACCTCTCTTGGGCAGTACTTC.

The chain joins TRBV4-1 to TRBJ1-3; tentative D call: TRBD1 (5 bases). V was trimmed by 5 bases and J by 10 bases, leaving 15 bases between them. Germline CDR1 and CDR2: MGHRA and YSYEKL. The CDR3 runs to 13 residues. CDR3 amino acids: CASSSRDLGTIYF. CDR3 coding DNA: TGCGCCAGCAGCTCCCGGGACTTGGGGACCATATATTTT.

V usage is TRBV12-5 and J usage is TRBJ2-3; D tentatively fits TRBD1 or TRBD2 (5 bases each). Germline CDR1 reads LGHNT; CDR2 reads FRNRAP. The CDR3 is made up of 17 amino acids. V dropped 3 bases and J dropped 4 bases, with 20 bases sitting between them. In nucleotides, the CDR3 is TGTGCTAGTGGTTTACAACTGACCGGGACGGCCGCAGATACGCAGTATTTT. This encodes CASGLQLTGTAADTQYF.

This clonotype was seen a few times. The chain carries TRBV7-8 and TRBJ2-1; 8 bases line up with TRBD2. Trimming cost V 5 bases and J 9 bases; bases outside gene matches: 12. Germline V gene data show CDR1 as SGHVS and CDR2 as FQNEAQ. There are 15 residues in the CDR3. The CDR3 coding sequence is TGTGCCAGCAGCGACACCGGTAGCGGGGTAGGTGAGCAGTTCTTC. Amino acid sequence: CASSDTGSGVGEQFF.

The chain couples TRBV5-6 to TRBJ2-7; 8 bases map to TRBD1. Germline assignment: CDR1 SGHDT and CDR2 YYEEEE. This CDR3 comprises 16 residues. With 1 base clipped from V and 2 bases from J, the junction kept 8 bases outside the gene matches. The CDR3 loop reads CASSLSPGQVAYEQYV. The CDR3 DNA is TGTGCCAGCAGCTTGTCCCCGGGACAGGTGGCCTACGAGCAGTACGTC.

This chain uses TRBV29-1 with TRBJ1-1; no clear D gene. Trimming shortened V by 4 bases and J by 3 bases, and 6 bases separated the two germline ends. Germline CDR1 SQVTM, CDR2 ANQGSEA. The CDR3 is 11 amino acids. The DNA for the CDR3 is TGCAGCGTTGTCCTCTACACTGAAGCTTTCTTT. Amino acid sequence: CSVVLYTEAFF.

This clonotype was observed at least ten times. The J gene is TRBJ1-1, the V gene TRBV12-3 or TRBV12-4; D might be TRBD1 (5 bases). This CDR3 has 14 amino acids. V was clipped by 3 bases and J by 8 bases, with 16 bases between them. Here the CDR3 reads CASSLRGLEREAFF. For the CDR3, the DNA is TGTGCCAGCAGTTTGAGGGGACTCGAGAGAGAAGCTTTCTTT.

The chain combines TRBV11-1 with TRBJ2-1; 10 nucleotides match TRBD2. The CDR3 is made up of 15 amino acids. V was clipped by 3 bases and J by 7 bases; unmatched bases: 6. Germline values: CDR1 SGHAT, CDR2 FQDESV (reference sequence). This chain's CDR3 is CASSFSSGSLNEQFF. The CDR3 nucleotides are TGTGCCAGCAGCTTTTCTAGCGGGAGTTTGAATGAGCAGTTCTTC.

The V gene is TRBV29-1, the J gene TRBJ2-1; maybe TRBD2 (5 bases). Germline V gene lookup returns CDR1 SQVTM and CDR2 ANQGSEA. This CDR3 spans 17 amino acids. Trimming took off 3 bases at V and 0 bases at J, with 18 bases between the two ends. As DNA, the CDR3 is TGCAGCGTTGAGACTGGAGGAATAGCTCACTCCTACAATGAGCAGTTCTTC. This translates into CSVETGGIAHSYNEQFF.

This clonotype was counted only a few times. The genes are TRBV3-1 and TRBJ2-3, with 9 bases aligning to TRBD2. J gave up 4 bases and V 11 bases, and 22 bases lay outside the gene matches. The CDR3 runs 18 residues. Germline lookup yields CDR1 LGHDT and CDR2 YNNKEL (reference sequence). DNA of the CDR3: TGTGCCTCCAGCAAATTTCTACCGGGACTAGCTGTTTCAGATACGCAGTATTTT. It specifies CASSKFLPGLAVSDTQYF.

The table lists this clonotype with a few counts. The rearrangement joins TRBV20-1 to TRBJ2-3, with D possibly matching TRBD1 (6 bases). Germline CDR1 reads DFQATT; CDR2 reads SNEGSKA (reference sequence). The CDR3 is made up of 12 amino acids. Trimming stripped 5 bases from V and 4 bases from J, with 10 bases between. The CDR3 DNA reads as TGCAGTGCTTCCGGACAGTCAGATACGCAGTATTTT. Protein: CSASGQSDTQYF.

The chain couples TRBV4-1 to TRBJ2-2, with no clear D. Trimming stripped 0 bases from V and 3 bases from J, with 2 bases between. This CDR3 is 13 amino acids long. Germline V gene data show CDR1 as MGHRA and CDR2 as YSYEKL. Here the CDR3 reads CASSQDYTGELFF. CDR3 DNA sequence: TGCGCCAGCAGCCAAGATTACACCGGGGAGCTGTTTTTT.

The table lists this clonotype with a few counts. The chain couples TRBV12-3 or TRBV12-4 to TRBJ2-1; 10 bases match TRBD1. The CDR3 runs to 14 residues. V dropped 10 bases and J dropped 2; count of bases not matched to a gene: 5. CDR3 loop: CATGDRGTYNEQFF. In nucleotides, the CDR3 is TGTGCCACCGGGGACAGGGGAACCTACAATGAGCAGTTCTTC.

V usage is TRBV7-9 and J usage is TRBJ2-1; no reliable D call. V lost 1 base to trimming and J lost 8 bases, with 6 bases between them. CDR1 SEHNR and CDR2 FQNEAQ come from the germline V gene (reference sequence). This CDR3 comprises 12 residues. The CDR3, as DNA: TGTGCCAGCAGCTTAGTCTCGGATGAGCAGTTCTTC. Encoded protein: CASSLVSDEQFF.

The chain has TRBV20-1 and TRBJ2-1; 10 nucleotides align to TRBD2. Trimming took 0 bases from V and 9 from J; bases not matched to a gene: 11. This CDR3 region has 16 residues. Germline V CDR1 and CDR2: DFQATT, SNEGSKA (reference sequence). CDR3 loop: CSARDLGLAGEAEQFF. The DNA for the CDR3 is TGCAGTGCTAGAGATTTAGGTCTAGCGGGAGAGGCTGAGCAGTTCTTC.

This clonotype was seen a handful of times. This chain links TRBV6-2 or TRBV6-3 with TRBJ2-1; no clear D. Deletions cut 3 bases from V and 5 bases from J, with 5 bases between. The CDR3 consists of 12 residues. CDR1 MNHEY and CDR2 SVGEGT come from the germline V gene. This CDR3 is CASSYPDNEQFF. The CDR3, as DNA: TGTGCCAGCAGTTATCCGGACAATGAGCAGTTCTTC.

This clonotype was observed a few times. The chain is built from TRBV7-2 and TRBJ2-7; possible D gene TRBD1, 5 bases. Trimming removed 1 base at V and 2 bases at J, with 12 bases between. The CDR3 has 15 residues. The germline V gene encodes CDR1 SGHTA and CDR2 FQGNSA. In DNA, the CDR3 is TGTGCCAGCAGCTTAGTCACAGGAATCCCCTACGAGCAGTACTTC. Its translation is CASSLVTGIPYEQYF.

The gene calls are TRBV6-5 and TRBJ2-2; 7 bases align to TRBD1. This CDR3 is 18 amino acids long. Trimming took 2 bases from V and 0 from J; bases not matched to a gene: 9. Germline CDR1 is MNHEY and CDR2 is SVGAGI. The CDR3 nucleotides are TGTGCCAGCAGTTACAGACCTCCAGGGGGTTCGAACACCGGGGAGCTGTTTTTT. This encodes CASSYRPPGGSNTGELFF.

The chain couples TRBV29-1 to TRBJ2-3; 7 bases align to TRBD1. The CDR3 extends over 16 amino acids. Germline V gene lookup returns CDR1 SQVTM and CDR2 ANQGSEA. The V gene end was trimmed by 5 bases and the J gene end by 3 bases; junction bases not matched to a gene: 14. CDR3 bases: TGCAGCGTTAACAACAGGGGATCTTCTACTACAGATACGCAGTATTTT. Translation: CSVNNRGSSTTDTQYF.

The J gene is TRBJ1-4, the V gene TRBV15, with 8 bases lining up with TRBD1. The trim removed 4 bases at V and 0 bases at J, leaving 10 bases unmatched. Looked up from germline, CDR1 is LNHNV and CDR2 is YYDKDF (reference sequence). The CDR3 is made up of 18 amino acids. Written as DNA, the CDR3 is TGTGCCACCAGCACCCAGGGGGCGAAACCAGCAACTAATGAAAAACTGTTTTTT. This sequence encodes CATSTQGAKPATNEKLFF.

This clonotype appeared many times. CDR3 bases: TGTGCCAGCAGTTCGCTAGCGGGGGGGCTCGATGAGCAGTTCTTC. Translated, it gives CASSSLAGGLDEQFF. This chain connects TRBV6-5 to TRBJ2-1, with TRBD2 matching over 12 bases. Trimming removed 4 bases from V and 8 bases from J; junction bases left unmatched: 6. The CDR3 totals 15 residues. The germline CDR1 and CDR2 sequences are MNHEY and SVGAGI.

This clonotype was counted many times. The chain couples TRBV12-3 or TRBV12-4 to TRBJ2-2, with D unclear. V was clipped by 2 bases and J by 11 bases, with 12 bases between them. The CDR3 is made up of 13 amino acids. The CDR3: CASSLPPGPELFF. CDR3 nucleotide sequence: TGTGCCAGCAGTTTACCTCCGGGTCCAGAGCTGTTTTTT.

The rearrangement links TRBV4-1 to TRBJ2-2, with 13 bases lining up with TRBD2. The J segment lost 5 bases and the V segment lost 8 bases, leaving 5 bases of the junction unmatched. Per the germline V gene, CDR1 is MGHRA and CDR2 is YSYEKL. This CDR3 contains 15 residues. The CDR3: CASYVGLAGTGELFF. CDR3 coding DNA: TGCGCCAGCTACGTGGGACTAGCGGGGACCGGGGAGCTGTTTTTT.

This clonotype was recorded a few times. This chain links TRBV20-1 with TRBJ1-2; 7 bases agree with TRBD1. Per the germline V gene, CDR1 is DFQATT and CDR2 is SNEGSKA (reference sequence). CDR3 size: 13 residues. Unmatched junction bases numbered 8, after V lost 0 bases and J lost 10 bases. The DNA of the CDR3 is TGCAGTGCTAGAGAGGGGACAGTCCGGGACTACACCTTC. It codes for CSAREGTVRDYTF.

The DNA of the CDR3 is TGCAGTGCTAGAGAGGTCGGGGGGACAGATACGCAGTATTTT. Translating it yields CSAREVGGTDTQYF. V gene TRBV20-1 combines with J gene TRBJ2-3; 7 bases match TRBD2. From germline, CDR1 is DFQATT and CDR2 SNEGSKA (reference sequence). The CDR3 runs to 14 residues. With V trimmed by 0 bases and J by 3 bases, 3 bases remained unmatched.